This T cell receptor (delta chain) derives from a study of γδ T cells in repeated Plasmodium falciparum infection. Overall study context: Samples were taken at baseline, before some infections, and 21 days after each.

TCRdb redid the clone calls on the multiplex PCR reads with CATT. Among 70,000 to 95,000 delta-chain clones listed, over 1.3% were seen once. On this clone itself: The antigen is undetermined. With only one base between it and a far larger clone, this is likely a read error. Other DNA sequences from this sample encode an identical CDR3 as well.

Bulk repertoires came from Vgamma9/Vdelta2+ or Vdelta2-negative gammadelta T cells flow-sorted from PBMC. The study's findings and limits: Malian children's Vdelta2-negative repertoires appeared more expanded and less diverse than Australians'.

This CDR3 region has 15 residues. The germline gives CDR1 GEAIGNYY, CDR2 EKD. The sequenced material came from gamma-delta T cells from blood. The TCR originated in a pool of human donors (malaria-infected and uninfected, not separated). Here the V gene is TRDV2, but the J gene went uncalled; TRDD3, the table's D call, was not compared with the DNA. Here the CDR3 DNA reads TGTGCCTGTGACCTGCGGCTTGGGACTGGGGGATGTTTTATCTTT. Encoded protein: CACDLRLGTGGCFIF.